Listed below are T cell receptor beta chains from one sample, sequenced in a study of long-term antiretroviral therapy in people with HIV. The assay was immunoSEQ multiplex PCR, and TCRdb's table has in-frame clones only and misses some. This sample has 20,000 to 25,000 clones, with roughly 76% found just once. The starting material was unsorted PBMCs, obtained less than 1.8 years before starting antiretroviral therapy. The receptor set was obtained from a woman in her thirties or forties with HIV. The CDR3 runs from the conserved cysteine through the conserved F or W. A D gene is named only where the DNA matches it firmly. Only some rows state a clone size, as once, few, many or a class for expanded clones.

clone size	D gene	V gene	J gene	CDR3 DNA	CDR3 protein
-	-	TRBV5-5	TRBJ2-3	TGTGCCAGCAGTCGCGGGGGCCAGTTCACAGATACGCAGTATTTT	CASSRGGQFTDTQYF
-	-	TRBV10-1	TRBJ1-5	TGCGCCAGCAGTCTGACCGTCGATCAGCCCCAGCATTTT	CASSLTVDQPQHF
few	TRBD2	TRBV11-3	TRBJ2-3	TGTGCCAGCAGCCCGAGACTAGCTCGGGCAGATACGCAGTATTTT	CASSPRLARADTQYF
-	TRBD1	TRBV30	TRBJ1-4	TGTGCCTGGAGTGGAGACAGGGGGGATGAAAAACTGTTTTTT	CAWSGDRGDEKLFF
once	TRBD2	TRBV29-1	TRBJ2-3	TGCAGCGTTGAAGATTGGACTAGCGGGGAATACACAGATACGCAGTATTTT	CSVEDWTSGEYTDTQYF
few	-	TRBV11-2	TRBJ1-5	TGTGCCAGCAGCCCTCCGGGGGCGGGGCACAATCAGCCCCAGCATTTT	CASSPPGAGHNQPQHF
once	-	TRBV11-3	TRBJ2-3	TGTGCCAGCAGCTTAGTTTGGGGGGCAGGGAGGGCGACAGATACGCAGTATTTT	CASSLVWGAGRATDTQYF
-	TRBD1	TRBV18	TRBJ1-3	TGTGCCAGCTCACCCACCCGCGGAGGACAGGGGTTAAACACCATATATTTT	CASSPTRGGQGLNTIYF
-	-	TRBV19	TRBJ2-2	TGTGCCAGTAAGGTTCGTGCCGGGGAGCTGTTTTTT	CASKVRAGELFF
-	-	TRBV6-5	TRBJ1-1	TGTGCCAGCATGTTAGGGGGGATAAACACTGAAGCTTTCTTT	CASMLGGINTEAFF
-	-	TRBV6-1	TRBJ1-4	TGTGCCAGCAAGTCCAAAGGGATCGGGGAAAAACTGTTTTTT	CASKSKGIGEKLFF
-	-	TRBV11-2	TRBJ1-1	TGTGCCAGCAGCCTAAAACCTGGAGTAAACACTGAAGCTTTCTTT	CASSLKPGVNTEAFF
-	TRBD2	TRBV5-4	TRBJ2-1	TGTGCCAGCAGCTCCGGGACTAGCGGGTCCGGGAAGCAGTTCTTC	CASSSGTSGSGKQFF
-	-	TRBV27	TRBJ2-6	TGTGCCAGCAGTTTAGGGGCAGGGACACGTTTTATAGGGGCCAACGTCCTGACTTTC	CASSLGAGTRFIGANVLTF
-	-	TRBV6-5	TRBJ1-4	TGTGCCAGCAGTTACTCACAGGGTGATGAAAAACTGTTTTTT	CASSYSQGDEKLFF
-	TRBD1	TRBV5-8	TRBJ2-5	TGTGCCAGCAGCTTGGGACAGGGGACCAGAGAGACCCAGTACTTC	CASSLGQGTRETQYF
-	-	TRBV4-2	TRBJ2-1	TGTGCCAGCAGCCAAGTGGCAATATACAATGAGCAGTTCTTC	CASSQVAIYNEQFF
-	TRBD1	TRBV7-2	TRBJ1-5	TGTGCCAGCAGCCCGGGGACAGGGTGGAGCAATCAGCCCCAGCATTTT	CASSPGTGWSNQPQHF
-	TRBD1	TRBV19	TRBJ1-5	TGTGCCAGTAGTGGGACAGGGGGCAGTCAGCCCCAGCATTTT	CASSGTGGSQPQHF
-	TRBD2	TRBV5-4	TRBJ2-7	TGTGCCAGCAGCATACTAGCGGGAGACGAGCAGTACTTC	CASSILAGDEQYF